These 23 T cell receptor beta chains came from one sample sequenced in a study of beta chain features in type 1 diabetes. The antigens for these receptors are not known. Study-wide results and caveats: There was a moderate but significant shortening of TCRB CDR3s in all four CD4+ subsets of Type 1 diabetes patients.

Isolated RNA was reverse transcribed in full, so expressed TCRB transcripts were sequenced. Data came from immunoSEQ multiplex PCR; TCRdb stores just in-frame clones and leaves some out. This table has some 250,000 clones, about a tenth appearing once. Sequenced sample: naive CD4+ T cells from blood. The source is a man aged 25 to 45 with type 1 diabetes.

In its sample, this clone was seen a few times. This sequence joins TRBV5-1 and TRBJ2-3; D uncertain. Germline CDR1 reads SGHRS; CDR2 reads YFSETQ. This CDR3 contains 16 residues. The V gene lost 2 bases and the J gene lost 1 base, with 14 bases spanning the gap. The CDR3, as DNA: TGCGCCAGCAGCTTCGGTGCAGGCTTCGGCACAGATACGCAGTATTTT. It is translated as CASSFGAGFGTDTQYF.

The chain has TRBV15 and TRBJ1-5, with D uncertain. The germline V and J ends were trimmed by 0 bases and 0 bases, with 12 bases remaining between them. CDR1 LNHNV and CDR2 YYDKDF come from the germline V gene (reference sequence). This CDR3 is 17 amino acids long. The DNA of the CDR3 is TGTGCCACCAGCAGAGATGGCGGCATCTATAGCAATCAGCCCCAGCATTTT. This codes for CATSRDGGIYSNQPQHF.

This rearrangement joins TRBV9 to TRBJ2-2, with 10 bases matching TRBD1. The CDR3 runs 15 residues. The J segment lost 4 bases and the V segment lost 4 bases, leaving 4 bases of the junction unmatched. Germline values: CDR1 SGDLS, CDR2 YYNGEE. CDR3 residues: CASSPGQGFTGELFF. The CDR3 DNA is TGTGCCAGCAGCCCGGGACAGGGGTTCACCGGGGAGCTGTTTTTT.

This clone was seen more than once but under ten times. The rearrangement links TRBV6-5 to TRBJ1-1; D call uncertain. Deletions cut 5 bases from V and 1 base from J, with 14 bases between. CDR1 is MNHEY, CDR2 SVGAGI, per germline. CDR3 size: 15 residues. Written as DNA, the CDR3 is TGTGCCAGCAGTCTCTTAACGCCGAGGAACACTGAAGCTTTCTTT. Translating gives CASSLLTPRNTEAFF.

The J gene is TRBJ2-1, the V gene TRBV7-2, with TRBD2 matching over 8 bases. Germline CDR1 SGHTA, CDR2 FQGNSA. V gave up 6 bases and J gave up 6 bases; unmatched junction bases: 10. The CDR3 runs to 15 residues. CDR3: CASSSQSGGPNEQFF. The CDR3, as DNA: TGTGCCAGCAGTTCCCAATCGGGGGGGCCCAATGAGCAGTTCTTC.

This rearrangement joins TRBV25-1 to TRBJ2-5, with 8 bases identical to TRBD1. CDR1 is MGHDK, CDR2 SYGVNS, per germline. V trimming: 2 bases; J trimming: 5 bases; junction bases outside the gene matches: 7. The CDR3 covers 15 residues. The CDR3 DNA reads as TGTGCCAGCAGTGAAGGTCAGGGGGCCCGGGAGACCCAGTACTTC. Translating it yields CASSEGQGARETQYF.

The V call is TRBV30, the J call TRBJ1-5; TRBD1 matches at 7 bases. The CDR3 runs 13 residues. J lost 5 bases, V lost 0 bases, and 1 base had no gene match. CDR1 is GTSNPN and CDR2 is SVGIG in the germline V gene (reference sequence). The CDR3 coding sequence is TGTGCCTGGAGTGTAAGGGGGCATCAGCCCCAGCATTTT. It codes for CAWSVRGHQPQHF. Combining the CDR3 with reference TRBV30 and TRBJ1-5 gives the whole variable domain SQTIHQWPATLVQPVGSPLSLECTVEGTSNPNLYWYRQAAGRGLQLLFYSVGIGQISSEVPQNLSASRPQDRQFILSSKKLLLSDSGFYLCAWSVRGHQPQHFGDGTRLSIL.

This clone was observed a handful of times. The genes are TRBV29-1 and TRBJ1-3; D remains unclear. The CDR3 is 13 amino acids. Trimming removed 3 bases from V and 0 bases from J, with 6 bases in between. Looked up from germline, CDR1 is SQVTM and CDR2 is ANQGSEA. CDR3 amino acids: CSVESLSGNTIYF. CDR3 DNA: TGCAGCGTTGAGTCCCTCTCTGGAAACACCATATATTTT. The whole variable domain, remainder taken from reference TRBV29-1 and TRBJ1-3, is SAVISQKPSRDICQRGTSLTIQCQVDSQVTMMFWYRQQPGQSLTLIATANQGSEATYESGFVIDKFPISRPNLTFSTLTVSNMSPEDSSIYLCSVESLSGNTIYFGEGSWLTVV.

This clone was seen more than once but under ten times. The V and J genes are TRBV7-9 and TRBJ2-1; D gene ambiguous. V lost 4 bases, J lost 15 bases, and 13 bases lay in between. Germline V CDR1 and CDR2: SEHNR, FQNEAQ (reference sequence). This CDR3 comprises 11 residues. The CDR3 sequence is CASSSPGSGFF. The CDR3 nucleotides read TGTGCCAGCAGCTCACCGGGTTCTGGGTTCTTC.

A few counts support this clone. The CDR3 bases are TGTGCCAGCAGCTTAACGGGAGAGGCCAATCAGCCCCAGCATTTT. Its translation: CASSLTGEANQPQHF. The gene calls are TRBV7-3 and TRBJ1-5; D not resolved. Trimming removed 0 bases from V and 3 bases from J, with 9 bases in between. Germline CDR1 reads SGHTA; CDR2 reads FQGTGA. The CDR3 has 15 amino acids.

The sample holds a few counts of this clone. The genes are TRBV4-1 and TRBJ2-7, with a weak D call TRBD1 (7 bases). Germline V gene lookup returns CDR1 MGHRA and CDR2 YSYEKL. With 0 bases removed from V and 4 bases from J, the gap between germline ends came to 16 bases. This CDR3 comprises 16 residues. CDR3 DNA sequence: TGCGCCAGCAGCCAAGAAAGGCAGGGGGGAGCTTACGAGCAGTACTTC. This gives the protein CASSQERQGGAYEQYF.

This clone has only a few counts. The chain is built from TRBV16 and TRBJ1-1, with 9 bases that match TRBD1. Germline V gene data show CDR1 as KGHSY and CDR2 as FQNENV. V lost 4 bases to trimming and J lost 1 base; unmatched junction nucleotides: 4. CDR3 length: 15 amino acids. CDR3 DNA: TGTGCCAGCAGCCCCCTACAGGGGGCGAACACTGAAGCTTTCTTT. Translation: CASSPLQGANTEAFF.

This clone was observed a few times. The chain joins TRBV2 to TRBJ2-5; perhaps TRBD1 as D (5 bases). Germline V gene sequence: CDR1 SNHLY, CDR2 FYNNEI. V lost 4 bases and J 5 bases, leaving 8 bases between the germline ends. This CDR3 comprises 12 residues. The CDR3 protein is CASSVGVETQYF. The CDR3 DNA is TGTGCCAGCAGTGTAGGGGTGGAGACCCAGTACTTC.

The chain joins TRBV29-1 to TRBJ2-7; D remains ambiguous. CDR1 and CDR2 from the germline V gene are SQVTM and ANQGSEA. CDR3 length: 16 residues. Deletions cut 0 bases from V and 2 bases from J, with 17 bases between. The CDR3 DNA is TGCAGCGTTGAAGATCCTCGAGGTTCCTCGCCCTACGAGCAGTACTTC. Protein: CSVEDPRGSSPYEQYF.

Many counts were recorded for this clone. Within the sample, other DNA sequences also encode this same CDR3. This sequence joins TRBV7-2 and TRBJ1-1; perhaps TRBD1 as D (5 bases). The CDR3 extends over 13 amino acids. Trimming left V 2 bases short and J 1 base short, with 5 bases between. Germline V gene data show CDR1 as SGHTA and CDR2 as FQGNSA. DNA of the CDR3: TGTGCCAGCAGCTTAACAGGGAACACTGAAGCTTTCTTT. This encodes CASSLTGNTEAFF.

This rearrangement joins TRBV5-4 to TRBJ1-2, with TRBD1 matching over 7 bases. V shed 3 bases and J 4 bases; nucleotides not matched to a gene: 9. Looked up from germline, CDR1 is SGHNT and CDR2 is YYREEE (reference sequence). CDR3 length: 15 residues. CDR3 sequence reads: CASSWAGTETYGYTF. The CDR3 nucleotides read TGTGCCAGCAGCTGGGCCGGGACAGAGACCTATGGCTACACCTTC.

The CDR3 DNA sequence: TGTGCCAGCAGCTTCCAGTTACAGTCCTATGGCTACACCTTC. Translated, it gives CASSFQLQSYGYTF. The chain couples TRBV7-9 to TRBJ1-2; D call uncertain. V lost 3 bases to trimming and J lost 4 bases, with 12 bases between them. The length of the CDR3 is 14 residues. Germline CDR1 reads SEHNR; CDR2 reads FQNEAQ (reference sequence). The variable domain in full, with the rest retrieved from reference TRBV7-9 and TRBJ1-2, is DTGVSQNPRHKITKRGQNVTFRCDPISEHNRLYWYRQTLGQGPEFLTYFQNEAQLEKSRLLSDRFSAERPKGSFSTLEIQRTEQGDSAMYLCASSFQLQSYGYTFGSGTRLTVV.

This clone was counted a few times. The gene calls are TRBV7-9 and TRBJ2-5; tentative D call: TRBD1 (6 bases). This CDR3 region has 12 residues. Deletions cut 7 bases from V and 6 bases from J, with 12 bases between. Germline V lookup: CDR1 SEHNR, CDR2 FQNEAQ (reference sequence). CDR3 sequence: CASTTWGQTQYF. The CDR3 DNA reads as TGTGCCAGCACCACTTGGGGGCAGACCCAGTACTTC.

This clone was found a few times. The chain couples TRBV5-1 to TRBJ2-1; the match to TRBD2 covers 10 bases. Germline V lookup: CDR1 SGHRS, CDR2 YFSETQ. J lost 7 bases, V lost 2 bases, and 6 bases had no gene match. The CDR3 is 15 residues long. CDR3 DNA: TGCGCCAGCAGCTTTACTAGCGGGGCGGTTAATGAGCAGTTCTTC. This gives the protein CASSFTSGAVNEQFF.

The chain is built from TRBV20-1 and TRBJ1-2, with 7 bases fitting TRBD1. Germline V lookup: CDR1 DFQATT, CDR2 SNEGSKA (reference sequence). The CDR3 contains 11 residues. The CDR3 protein is CSTGAWGGYTF. The CDR3, as DNA: TGCAGCACAGGGGCATGGGGTGGCTACACCTTC.

This chain joins TRBV5-1 and TRBJ2-5; possibly TRBD2 for D (6 bases). Trimming cost V 4 bases and J 3 bases, with 13 bases left between them. The CDR3 length is 14 residues. CDR1 and CDR2 from the germline V gene are SGHRS and YFSETQ. The CDR3 sequence is CASSQITSKETQYF. CDR3 DNA: TGCGCCAGCAGCCAGATAACTAGCAAAGAGACCCAGTACTTC.

The V gene is TRBV7-9, the J gene TRBJ2-7, with 12 bases that match TRBD1. Per germline, CDR1 SEHNR and CDR2 FQNEAQ (reference sequence). The length of the CDR3 is 16 residues. V dropped 4 bases and J dropped 6; count of bases not matched to a gene: 10. CDR3 amino acids: CASSSPAGTGGGEQYF. DNA of the CDR3: TGTGCCAGCAGCTCCCCTGCCGGGACAGGGGGCGGCGAGCAGTACTTC.

The chain has TRBV7-2 and TRBJ1-2; a weak D match, TRBD1 (6 bases). The CDR3 length is 15 residues. Germline V CDR1 and CDR2: SGHTA, FQGNSA. Trimming stripped 1 base from V and 1 base from J, with 10 bases between. CDR3 in DNA: TGTGCCAGCAGCTTAGTACAGGGCGTTAACTATGGCTACACCTTC. Translation gives CASSLVQGVNYGYTF.